A single sample is the source of the 5 T cell receptor beta chains below, sequenced in a study of blood T cell repertoires in COVID-19. TCRdb keeps only in-frame clones here, not all; method: immunoSEQ multiplex PCR. The sample contains some 78,000 clones, roughly 86% of which appear only once. Sequenced: peripheral blood. The source is a man aged 50 to 59 with active or convalescent COVID-19.

The chain has TRBV7-9 and TRBJ2-1, with 10 bases fitting TRBD1. There are 14 residues in the CDR3. Per germline, CDR1 SEHNR and CDR2 FQNEAQ (reference sequence). V lost 9 bases to trimming and J lost 7 bases; unmatched junction nucleotides: 9. CDR3 sequence (DNA): TGTGCCAGTTTGACAGGGGGCGCGAAGAATGAGCAGTTCTTC. Amino acids: CASLTGGAKNEQFF.

V and J are TRBV5-6 and TRBJ2-2; weak D call: TRBD1 (5 bases). This CDR3 is built from 13 residues. V was cut by 4 bases and J by 7 bases, with 11 bases left in between. Germline CDR1 is SGHDT and CDR2 is YYEEEE. In nucleotides, the CDR3 is TGTGCCAGCAGCCGAAGGACACTCGGGGAGCTGTTTTTT. Translated, it gives CASSRRTLGELFF.

V gene TRBV3-1 (or the pseudogene TRBV3-2) combines with J gene TRBJ2-1; 7 bases are shared with TRBD2. Germline assignment: CDR1 LGHDT and CDR2 YNNKEL (reference sequence). After removal of 5 bases from V and 8 bases from J, the junction contained 15 bases not matched to a gene. The CDR3 is 16 residues long. The CDR3 region has the DNA TGTGCCAGCAGCTCTCGAGGACTAGTGGGGTTGGATGAGCAGTTCTTC. Its translation is CASSSRGLVGLDEQFF.

The V and J genes are TRBV5-4 and TRBJ2-3; TRBD2 matches 8 bases. Trimming took 6 bases from V and 11 from J; bases not matched to a gene: 8. CDR1 is SGHNT and CDR2 is YYREEE in the germline V gene (reference sequence). The CDR3 runs to 12 residues. The CDR3 DNA is TGTGCCAGCATGGGGGCGGGGGGCTTGCAGTATTTT. Translated, it gives CASMGAGGLQYF.

This clone was seen just once. The V and J genes are TRBV5-8 and TRBJ2-7; the D is unclear. The germline V and J ends were trimmed by 4 bases and 3 bases, with 5 bases remaining between them. Germline loops: CDR1 SGHTS, CDR2 YDEGEE. This CDR3 contains 11 residues. CDR3 region: CASSRHYEQYV. The CDR3 nucleotides are TGTGCCAGCAGCAGACACTACGAGCAGTACGTC.